This TCR beta chain is from a study of beta chain features in type 1 diabetes. Study-wide results and limits: VDJ junctions from type 1 diabetes patients carried fewer insertions and larger deletions. Type 1 diabetes patients had TCRB CDR3s that were shorter (moderately but significantly so) in all four CD4+ subsets.

V lost 0 bases, J lost 6 bases, and 12 bases lay in between. CDR1 SGHTS and CDR2 YDEGEE come from the germline V gene. There are 15 residues in the CDR3. cDNA synthesis used the whole RNA isolate, giving expressed TCRB sequences. Clones were read by immunoSEQ multiplex PCR, and TCRdb kept only the in-frame ones, dropping some. This repertoire shows a few hundred thousand clones, 9.6% found once; its top ten account for about 0.037%. Cells sorted by CD45RO/CCR7/CD25/CD127/CD95/CD27 comprised CD4+ naive, central memory, regulatory and stem cell-like memory cells. In the case of this clone: Its antigen remains unidentified.

This rearrangement joins TRBV5-8 to TRBJ2-2; the D gene is possibly TRBD1 (6 bases). Sequencing was carried out using naive CD4+ T cells from blood. This receptor was identified in a woman aged 18-35 years in good health. DNA for the CDR3: TGTGCCAGCAGCTTGGGACAGGTGCAAGCCGGGGAGCTGTTTTTT. This gives the protein CASSLGQVQAGELFF.